These T cell receptor beta chains were read from a single sample in a study of blood T cell repertoires in COVID-19. Some clones are missing from TCRdb's copy, which holds only in-frame ones; the method was immunoSEQ multiplex PCR. The sample includes tens of thousands of clones, more than 60% of them seen just once. The sequenced sample consisted of peripheral blood. All receptors derive from a woman between 65 and 79 years old with acute or convalescent COVID-19. Each CDR3 is given with its conserved first and last residue. A D gene is named only where the DNA matches it firmly. Where a row states a size, it is once, few, many or the class of an expanded clone; other rows omit it.

size	D	V	J	CDR3	DNA
once	NA	TRBV6-1	TRBJ1-2	CASSEAGLIYGYTF	TGTGCCAGCAGTGAAGCGGGACTGATCTATGGCTACACCTTC
NA	NA	TRBV20-1	TRBJ1-5	CSASRYSNQPQHF	TGCAGTGCTAGTCGGTACAGCAATCAGCCCCAGCATTTT
NA	TRBD2	TRBV24-1	TRBJ2-1	CATSDSTTSGGYNEQFF	TGTGCCACCAGTGACTCGACGACTAGCGGGGGTTACAATGAGCAGTTCTTC
NA	TRBD1	TRBV7-2	TRBJ1-6	CASSMTGMKVSPLHF	TGTGCCAGCAGCATGACAGGGATGAAGGTTTCACCCCTCCACTTT
NA	NA	TRBV18	TRBJ2-7	CASSPTEGANEQYF	TGTGCCAGCTCACCAACGGAGGGGGCCAACGAGCAGTACTTC
NA	NA	TRBV6-5	TRBJ1-2	CASNLPRTDGYTF	TGTGCCAGCAATCTGCCGAGGACAGATGGCTACACCTTC
NA	NA	TRBV7-2	TRBJ1-2	CASSMGPGWNYGYTF	TGTGCCAGCAGCATGGGGCCAGGTTGGAACTATGGCTACACCTTC
NA	TRBD1	TRBV11-2	TRBJ2-7	CASSPTLGQSAYEQYF	TGTGCCAGCAGCCCGACTCTGGGACAGTCAGCCTACGAGCAGTACTTC
NA	NA	TRBV28	TRBJ1-3	CASSWGQGNTIYF	TGTGCCAGCAGTTGGGGACAAGGAAACACCATATATTTT
NA	NA	TRBV27	TRBJ1-5	CASSPHNQPQHF	TGTGCCAGCAGTCCCCATAATCAGCCCCAGCATTTT
NA	TRBD1	TRBV19	TRBJ1-2	CASSSGQGRQGGYTF	TGTGCCAGTAGTTCCGGACAGGGGCGACAAGGCGGCTACACCTTC
NA	TRBD1	TRBV4-3	TRBJ1-4	CASSQTGTGTLTLSTNEKLFF	TGCGCCAGCAGCCAAACCGGGACAGGGACTCTTACTTTATCAACTAATGAAAAACTGTTTTTT
NA	TRBD1	TRBV4-2	TRBJ2-3	CASSLQGEVTDTQYF	TGTGCCAGCAGCCTACAGGGGGAAGTCACAGATACGCAGTATTTT
NA	TRBD2	TRBV3-1/TRBV3-2	TRBJ2-3	CASSQGGLAGDTQYF	TGTGCCAGCAGCCAAGGTGGACTAGCGGGGGATACGCAGTATTTT
NA	NA	TRBV7-9	TRBJ1-5	CASSSQGNQPQHF	TGTGCCAGCAGCTCGCAGGGGAATCAGCCCCAGCATTTT
NA	NA	TRBV19	TRBJ1-2	CASSIDGKSNYGYTF	TGTGCCAGTAGTATAGACGGGAAATCTAACTATGGCTACACCTTC
NA	NA	TRBV12-3/TRBV12-4	TRBJ1-2	CASSRGSYGYTF	TGTGCCAGCAGTCGGGGGAGCTATGGCTACACCTTC
NA	TRBD1	TRBV12-3/TRBV12-4	TRBJ1-2	CASSRGTGGGYTF	TGTGCCAGCAGTAGGGGGACAGGTGGTGGCTACACCTTC
NA	NA	TRBV10-3	TRBJ1-1	CAISSNGDNEAFF	TGTGCCATCAGTAGTAACGGTGACAACGAAGCTTTCTTT
NA	TRBD2	TRBV6-5	TRBJ2-1	CASSFSGSHNEQFF	TGTGCCAGCAGTTTTAGCGGGAGCCACAATGAGCAGTTCTTC
NA	TRBD1	TRBV24-1	TRBJ1-4	CATSDHPGTDATNEKLFF	TGTGCCACCAGTGATCACCCGGGGACAGACGCAACTAATGAAAAACTGTTTTTT
NA	NA	TRBV3-1/TRBV3-2	TRBJ1-6	CASSQWPGIGNSPLHF	TGTGCCAGCAGCCAGTGGCCAGGGATTGGAAATTCACCCCTCCACTTT
NA	TRBD1	TRBV18	TRBJ1-5	CASSPPLAGGLQPQHF	TGTGCCAGCTCACCACCGCTAGCAGGGGGCTTGCAGCCCCAGCATTTT
NA	TRBD2	TRBV19	TRBJ2-1	CASSASGGAVNEQFF	TGTGCCAGTAGTGCAAGCGGGGGGGCCGTCAATGAGCAGTTCTTC
few	NA	TRBV9	TRBJ2-5	CASSVGTGNQETQYF	TGTGCCAGCAGCGTAGGAACAGGGAATCAAGAGACCCAGTACTTC
NA	TRBD1	TRBV7-8	TRBJ2-7	CASSVHPNNRGLNYEQYF	TGTGCCAGCAGCGTCCACCCGAACAACAGGGGTCTTAACTACGAGCAGTACTTC
NA	TRBD2	TRBV24-1	TRBJ2-3	CAARSGGTDTQYF	TGTGCCGCCCGTAGCGGGGGTACAGATACGCAGTATTTT
few	NA	TRBV28	TRBJ1-5	CASSSADRYQPQHF	TGTGCCAGCAGTTCAGCCGACAGGTATCAGCCCCAGCATTTT
NA	NA	TRBV10-1	TRBJ1-1	CASSVTTNTEAFF	TGCGCCAGCAGTGTGACAACTAACACTGAAGCTTTCTTT
NA	NA	TRBV5-1	TRBJ1-1	CASSLTGRGDTEAFF	TGCGCCAGCAGCCTTACAGGGAGAGGTGACACTGAAGCTTTCTTT
NA	NA	TRBV3-1/TRBV3-2	TRBJ1-6	CASSQNSGSGSPLHF	TGTGCCAGCAGCCAGAACTCCGGCAGCGGGTCACCCCTCCACTTT
NA	TRBD2	TRBV9	TRBJ2-1	CASSAEAGLAGREQFF	TGTGCCAGCAGCGCGGAGGCGGGACTAGCAGGGCGGGAGCAGTTCTTC
NA	NA	TRBV9	TRBJ2-7	CASSVGRAAYEQYF	TGTGCCAGCAGCGTAGGGAGGGCCGCCTACGAGCAGTACTTC
NA	NA	TRBV3-1/TRBV3-2	TRBJ1-4	CASSQGDKNEKLFF	TGTGCCAGCAGCCAAGGCGATAAGAATGAAAAACTGTTTTTT
NA	NA	TRBV7-2	TRBJ1-1	CASSRRGEFRAFF	TGTGCCAGCAGCCGCCGGGGAGAGTTTCGAGCTTTCTTT
NA	TRBD2	TRBV5-1	TRBJ2-1	CASSKARLAGNEQFF	TGCGCCAGCAGCAAGGCCAGACTAGCGGGGAATGAGCAGTTCTTC
NA	TRBD1	TRBV28	TRBJ1-2	CASSYTDRMDGYTF	TGTGCCAGCAGTTATACGGACAGGATGGATGGCTACACCTTC
NA	TRBD2	TRBV30	TRBJ2-1	CAWSVSRTSGGWDEQFF	TGTGCCTGGAGTGTATCCCGGACTAGCGGGGGGTGGGATGAGCAGTTCTTC
NA	NA	TRBV28	TRBJ1-2	CASSLGGSLLKPYGYTF	TGTGCCAGCAGTTTAGGGGGGAGTCTCCTCAAGCCTTATGGCTACACCTTC
NA	TRBD1	TRBV6-1	TRBJ2-7	CASSEALLMTGGSYEQYF	TGTGCCAGCAGTGAAGCGCTGCTTATGACAGGGGGCTCCTACGAGCAGTACTTC
NA	TRBD2	TRBV5-1	TRBJ2-2	CASRKGTSGRYTGELFF	TGCGCCAGCAGAAAGGGGACTAGCGGGAGATACACCGGGGAGCTGTTTTTT
NA	NA	TRBV11-3	TRBJ2-3	CASSLGLRGNTDTQYF	TGTGCCAGCAGCTTAGGGCTGCGAGGAAACACAGATACGCAGTATTTT
NA	NA	TRBV30	TRBJ1-2	CACLRGFPYYGYTF	TGTGCCTGCCTTAGGGGGTTCCCTTACTATGGCTACACCTTC
few	NA	TRBV7-9	TRBJ1-5	CASSADGLSNQPQHF	TGTGCCAGCAGCGCGGACGGACTTTCCAATCAGCCCCAGCATTTT
NA	NA	TRBV19	TRBJ1-5	CASCGTVGYSNQPQHF	TGTGCCAGTTGCGGGACGGTAGGTTATAGCAATCAGCCCCAGCATTTT